The 30 T cell receptor beta chains below were found in one sample sequenced in a study of blood T cells in healthy people across ages (dated by TCRdb to the mid-2010s). The library was generated by 5' RACE. Instrument used: Illumina HiSeq 2500. A second roughly 6 to 11 cycle PCR used a sample-barcoded 5' primer and a J-beta primer mix. Using fastp at Q25 and MiXCR, TCRdb reprocessed the public reads and kept productive beta chains. When rows share a CDR3 protein, they turn into one entry using the most common DNA and genes. In this sample the table shows some 640,000 distinct CDR3 sequences, roughly 30% of which occur a single time. 15% to 17% of the sample lies in the top ten. Sequencing was done on a sample of blood. These receptors were obtained from an elderly woman in good health.

There are many counts of this clonotype. The chain combines TRBV28 with TRBJ2-3, with 7 bases that match TRBD1. V was pared by 6 bases and J by 0 bases, with 6 bases of the junction left unmatched. The CDR3 has 15 amino acids. Germline loops: CDR1 MDHEN, CDR2 SYDVKM. The DNA for the CDR3 is TGTGCCAGCAGCTCAGGGGGTCTAAGCACAGATACGCAGTATTTT. Its protein is CASSSGGLSTDTQYF.

This clonotype was seen a few times. The J gene is TRBJ1-5, the V gene TRBV2; TRBD1 is a possible D gene (6 bases). The V and J ends lost 9 bases and 1 base respectively, with 13 bases between them. Germline V gene sequence: CDR1 SNHLY, CDR2 FYNNEI. This CDR3 spans 14 amino acids. CDR3 sequence (DNA): TGTGCCAGTCAGCGGGGGCAAAGCAATCAGCCCCAGCATTTT. Residues: CASQRGQSNQPQHF. Full variable domain (outside the CDR3, taken from reference TRBV2 and TRBJ1-5): EPEVTQTPSHQVTQMGQEVILRCVPISNHLYFYWYRQILGQKVEFLVSFYNNEISEKSEIFDDQFSVERPDGSNFTLKIRSTKLEDSAMYFCASQRGQSNQPQHFGDGTRLSIL.

This chain connects TRBV11-2 to TRBJ1-1; D call uncertain. From germline, CDR1 is SGHAT and CDR2 FQNNGV. The length of the CDR3 is 10 residues. The V and J ends lost 6 bases and 10 bases respectively, with 9 bases between them. The CDR3 here is CASSGRVAFF. CDR3 DNA sequence: TGTGCCAGCAGTGGACGGGTAGCTTTCTTT.

This chain uses TRBV11-2 with TRBJ1-5; possibly TRBD1 for D (5 bases). The CDR3 extends over 19 amino acids. Germline CDR1 SGHAT, CDR2 FQNNGV. V was shortened by 0 bases and J by 6 bases, with 24 bases between the two germline ends. The CDR3 nucleotides read TGTGCCAGCAGCTTAGATCGGGGACTCCAACGGGGAAGGAGTCAGCCCCAGCATTTT. It codes for CASSLDRGLQRGRSQPQHF.

This clonotype showed up many times. The V gene is TRBV28, the J gene TRBJ2-7, with D perhaps matching TRBD2 (6 bases). The CDR3 length is 13 residues. V gave up 10 bases and J gave up 2 bases, with 15 bases separating them. CDR1 and CDR2 from the germline V gene are MDHEN and SYDVKM. The CDR3: CATTGVTAYEQYF. The CDR3 nucleotides read TGTGCCACTACGGGGGTAACCGCCTACGAGCAGTACTTC.

The chain uses TRBV27 and TRBJ2-1; TRBD1 or TRBD2 may be the D gene (7 bases each). The J call is doubtful: the DNA matches TRBJ2-7 better. The CDR3 contains 15 residues. The germline gives CDR1 MNHEY, CDR2 SMNVEV (reference sequence). CDR3 in amino acids: CASRGGGGFYNEQYF. CDR3 nucleotides: TGTGCCAGCAGAGGGGGCGGGGGTTTCTACAATGAGCAGTACTTC.

Ten or more counts support this clonotype. The rearrangement uses TRBV20-1 and TRBJ1-2; possible D gene TRBD1, 6 bases. The CDR3 contains 12 residues. The V and J ends lost 6 bases and 7 bases respectively, with 15 bases between them. In germline, CDR1 is DFQATT, CDR2 SNEGSKA (reference sequence). The CDR3 loop is CSALQGGGGYTF. The DNA of the CDR3 is TGCAGTGCGCTACAGGGTGGAGGTGGCTACACCTTC.

This clonotype was recorded at least ten times. The gene calls are TRBV20-1 and TRBJ2-1; 9 positions agree with TRBD2. The V gene's germline CDR1 is DFQATT and CDR2 SNEGSKA (reference sequence). The CDR3 has 18 amino acids. V was clipped by 3 bases and J by 4 bases; unmatched bases: 16. DNA of the CDR3: TGCAGTGCTAGGGACCCAGGGGAGCGGGGGGTACGATACAATGAGCAGTTCTTC. Translation: CSARDPGERGVRYNEQFF.

This clonotype was seen repeatedly, ten times or more. The chain links TRBV27 to TRBJ2-7; 7 nucleotides line up with TRBD1. The CDR3 has 16 amino acids. The J segment lost 3 bases and the V segment lost 3 bases, leaving 11 bases of the junction unmatched. CDR1 MNHEY and CDR2 SMNVEV come from the germline V gene (reference sequence). CDR3 bases: TGTGCCAGCAGTTTGGGGTGGGACAGAAGAAACTACGAGCAGTACTTC. Protein sequence: CASSLGWDRRNYEQYF.

The table lists this clonotype with many counts. A read error may account for a junction end that differs from germline. The chain has TRBV5-1 and TRBJ1-5, with D maybe TRBD1 (5 bases). The length of the CDR3 is 14 residues. Germline assignment: CDR1 SGHRS and CDR2 YFSETQ. In DNA form, the CDR3 reads TGTGCCAGCAGCACTGGGACCGGCAATCAGCCCCAGCATTTT. This translates into CASSTGTGNQPQHF.

This clonotype was picked up many times. This sequence joins TRBV11-1 and TRBJ2-7; D not resolved. Germline-derived CDR1 and CDR2 are SGHAT and FQDESV (reference sequence). The CDR3 runs to 16 residues. V lost 4 bases and J 1 base, leaving 17 bases between the germline ends. The DNA for the CDR3 is TGTGCCAGCAGCTATGGATGGGATTTGAGTTCCTACGAGCAGTACTTC. Its protein product is CASSYGWDLSSYEQYF.

This clonotype showed up many times. The chain combines TRBV10-3 with TRBJ2-3, with 12 bases that match TRBD2. V dropped 8 bases and J dropped 6; count of bases not matched to a gene: 3. The germline V gene has CDR1 ENHRY and CDR2 SYGVKD. The CDR3 is 13 residues long. The CDR3: CAIGTSGGDTQYF. CDR3 DNA: TGTGCCATCGGTACTAGCGGGGGGGATACGCAGTATTTT.

This clonotype is a singleton in its sample. The rearrangement uses TRBV20-1 and TRBJ1-2; tentatively, D is TRBD1 (6 bases). The V gene's germline CDR1 is DFQATT and CDR2 SNEGSKA (reference sequence). CDR3 length equals 13 residues. The germline V and J ends were trimmed by 5 bases and 10 bases, with 20 bases remaining between them. The CDR3 region has the DNA TGCAGTGCTGAGGCCGGGGGAGGGGGTTACTACACCTTC. It codes for CSAEAGGGGYYTF.

Concerning this clonotype itself: A much bigger clone sits one base away, suggesting this may be a read error. The genes are TRBV12-2 and TRBJ2-7; the D segment call TRBD1 is taken from the table without a DNA check. TRBV12-2 is marked as a pseudogene. This CDR3 spans 19 amino acids. In DNA form, the CDR3 reads TGTGCAAGTCGCTTAGTCTCGGGACAGGAATTCCCAACCCCCTACGAGCAGTACTTC. Translated, it gives CASRLVSGQEFPTPYEQYF.

In its sample, this clonotype was seen many times. The chain is built from TRBV28 and TRBJ2-5, with D perhaps TRBD1 (7 bases). V was shortened by 4 bases and J by 4 bases, with 16 bases between the two germline ends. Germline lookup yields CDR1 MDHEN and CDR2 SYDVKM. The CDR3 spans 15 residues. The CDR3 sequence: CASSSYRQGGETQYF. In DNA form, the CDR3 reads TGTGCCAGCAGTTCCTACCGACAGGGAGGAGAGACCCAGTACTTC.

In the case of this clonotype: This may arise from a read error, as a much more abundant clone is one base away. V gene TRBV15 combines with J gene TRBJ2-1; 9 bases are a match to TRBD1. The CDR3 totals 16 residues. V lost 1 base and J lost 13; bases outside the gene matches: 14. CDR1 is LNHNV and CDR2 is YYDKDF in the germline V gene (reference sequence). In DNA form, the CDR3 reads TGTGCCACCAGCAGAGGGGGACAGGGACCACAAGAGACCCAGTTCTTC. Translating gives CATSRGGQGPQETQFF.

This clonotype was counted many times. The chain couples TRBV4-3 to TRBJ2-7; 7 nucleotides line up with TRBD1. The J segment lost 6 bases and the V segment lost 2 bases, leaving 4 bases of the junction unmatched. This CDR3 contains 13 residues. Looked up from germline, CDR1 is LGHNA and CDR2 is YSLEER. CDR3 sequence reads: CASSQIQGSEQYF. CDR3 coding DNA: TGCGCCAGCAGCCAAATACAGGGGAGCGAGCAGTACTTC.

The chain is built from TRBV6-5 and TRBJ2-7, with a weak D call TRBD2 (6 bases). The CDR3 has 13 amino acids. CDR1 MNHEY and CDR2 SVGAGI come from the germline V gene. Trimming took 0 bases from V and 10 from J, leaving 13 bases between them. CDR3 region: CASSYSLGRIQYF. The CDR3 DNA reads TGTGCCAGCAGTTACTCTTTGGGGAGGATCCAGTACTTC.

A few counts support this clonotype. The J gene is TRBJ1-5, the V gene TRBV6-5; D is unclear. V gave up 2 bases and J gave up 4 bases, with 21 bases separating them. This CDR3 contains 18 residues. Germline values: CDR1 MNHEY, CDR2 SVGAGI. CDR3 bases: TGTGCCAGCAGTTACGCTGATCGAGGAAGGCCTCGGAATCAGCCCCAGCATTTT. It is translated as CASSYADRGRPRNQPQHF.

This clonotype was observed once. A junction boundary mismatches the germline segment, possibly from a read error. The chain combines TRBV20-1 with TRBJ1-2; D gene ambiguous. Germline CDR1 DFQATT, CDR2 SNEGSKA (reference sequence). This CDR3 has 11 amino acids. CDR3 loop: CRAREGYGYTF. The CDR3 DNA reads TGCAGGGCTAGGGAGGGTTACGGCTACACCTTC.

This clonotype was recorded at least ten times. The chain combines TRBV5-1 with TRBJ2-1; TRBD2 matches at 13 bases. Germline lookup yields CDR1 SGHRS and CDR2 YFSETQ. This CDR3 is built from 16 residues. Germline trimming cut 4 bases from V and 2 bases from J; bases unmatched to any gene: 3. CDR3 nucleotides: TGCGCCAGCAGCCCAGGACTAGCGGGGGCCTACAATGAGCAGTTCTTC. The encoded protein is CASSPGLAGAYNEQFF.

This clonotype was recorded at least ten times. This chain uses TRBV7-8 with TRBJ2-7, with 7 bases identical to TRBD2. Germline loops: CDR1 SGHVS, CDR2 FQNEAQ. J was trimmed by 0 bases and V by 6 bases; bases with no gene match: 2. This CDR3 has 13 residues. The CDR3 region has the DNA TGTGCCAGCAGGGGGACTAACTCCTACGAGCAGTACTTC. Protein product: CASRGTNSYEQYF.

This clonotype was seen at least ten times. The chain couples TRBV3-1 to TRBJ2-5, with TRBD2 matching over 7 bases. Trimming cost V 1 base and J 4 bases; bases outside gene matches: 3. This CDR3 has 14 amino acids. Germline CDR1 and CDR2: LGHDT and YNNKEL (reference sequence). The CDR3: CASSQGGGGETQYF. The CDR3 region has the DNA TGTGCCAGCAGCCAAGGGGGGGGTGGAGAGACCCAGTACTTC.

CDR3 protein: CASGRGVPPYEQYF. The CDR3 nucleotides are TGTGCTAGTGGGCGGGGGGTCCCCCCCTACGAGCAGTACTTC. The chain joins TRBV12-5 to TRBJ2-7; TRBD2 agrees at 8 bases. The V gene end was trimmed by 6 bases and the J gene end by 2 bases; junction bases not matched to a gene: 6. The length of the CDR3 is 14 residues. Germline V gene sequence: CDR1 LGHNT, CDR2 FRNRAP.

On this clonotype: A much larger clonotype is one base distant, so this may be a read error. The chain employs TRBV7-9 and TRBJ1-2, with 8 bases lining up with TRBD1. In germline, CDR1 is SEHNR, CDR2 FQNEAQ (reference sequence). V lost 5 bases, J lost 6 bases, and 11 bases stayed unmatched. This CDR3 is built from 15 residues. CDR3 residues: CASSDRTGGIHGYTF. In DNA form, the CDR3 reads TGTGCCAGCAGCGATCGAACAGGGGGAATCCATGGCTACACCTTC.

In its sample, this clonotype was seen many times. The chain has TRBV5-5 and TRBJ1-1; 7 bases fit TRBD1. CDR3 length equals 16 residues. The V gene's germline CDR1 is SGHKS and CDR2 YYEKEE (reference sequence). Unmatched junction bases numbered 8, after V lost 3 bases and J lost 0 bases. The CDR3 region is CASSSGGSLLNTEAFF. The CDR3 coding sequence is TGTGCCAGCAGCTCAGGGGGATCCCTCCTGAACACTGAAGCTTTCTTT.

This clonotype was detected many times. V is TRBV6-2 or TRBV6-3 and J is TRBJ2-1; weak D call: TRBD1 (6 bases). The CDR3 spans 15 residues. The germline CDR1 and CDR2 sequences are MNHEY and SVGEGT. The V and J ends lost 6 bases and 4 bases respectively, with 16 bases between them. CDR3 in DNA: TGTGCCAGCAGCAAGGCAGGGGCCCGGTACAATGAGCAGTTCTTC. Protein product: CASSKAGARYNEQFF.

This clonotype was detected a few times. V gene TRBV28 combines with J gene TRBJ2-7, with TRBD1 matching over 11 bases. CDR1 and CDR2 (germline): MDHEN, SYDVKM. The CDR3 totals 16 residues. Trimming cost V 2 bases and J 2 bases; bases outside gene matches: 5. The CDR3 spells CASSLPGQGVPYEQYF. The CDR3 DNA follows: TGTGCCAGCAGTTTACCGGGACAGGGGGTTCCCTACGAGCAGTACTTC.

This clonotype was seen only a few times. The gene calls are TRBV4-1 and TRBJ2-2; D possibly corresponds to TRBD2 (5 bases). V shed 1 base and J shed 4 bases, with 7 bases lying between them. The germline V gene has CDR1 MGHRA and CDR2 YSYEKL. The CDR3 has 14 amino acids. The CDR3 is CASSQGRSTGELFF. The CDR3 DNA is TGCGCCAGCAGCCAAGGGAGGAGCACCGGGGAGCTGTTTTTT.

This clonotype was detected many times. This rearrangement joins TRBV5-1 to TRBJ1-6, with 7 bases lining up with TRBD1. CDR1 and CDR2 from the germline V gene are SGHRS and YFSETQ. The CDR3 spans 14 residues. With 4 bases clipped from V and 10 bases from J, the junction kept 8 bases outside the gene matches. The CDR3 reads CASSRQGGGSPLHF. CDR3 DNA sequence: TGCGCCAGCAGCCGCCAGGGGGGCGGATCACCCCTCCACTTT.